Only a few counts were recorded for the clone carrying this TCR beta chain. These data originate in a study of blood T cell repertoires in COVID-19. The overall study: Sites in the United States, Italy and Spain provided acute and convalescent COVID-19 samples. From T cells, B-cell-depleted T cells, or PBMCs came the material, which was cDNA or gDNA.

Original data processing: Cell counts per sample came from amplifying reference gene primers. Using immunoSEQ multiplex PCR, the repertoire was profiled, and TCRdb retains in-frame clones only, with some absent. V and J calls and clone size follow that table, whereas D and trimming were derived from the DNA. The repertoire holds fewer than 400,000 clones, with roughly 87% as singletons. The germline V gene encodes CDR1 SEHNR and CDR2 FQNEAQ (reference sequence). Trimming cost V 5 bases and J 6 bases; bases outside gene matches: 7. The CDR3 loop spans 15 amino acids. The sequence was obtained from a woman under 30 who had recovered from COVID-19. Sequenced sample: PBMCs or T cells enriched from blood (not recorded which). The chain has TRBV7-9 and TRBJ1-4, with 9 bases identical to TRBD1. CDR3 nucleotides: TGTGCCAGCAGCCGTACAGGGGGCGCGGATGAAAAACTGTTTTTT. This sequence encodes CASSRTGGADEKLFF.